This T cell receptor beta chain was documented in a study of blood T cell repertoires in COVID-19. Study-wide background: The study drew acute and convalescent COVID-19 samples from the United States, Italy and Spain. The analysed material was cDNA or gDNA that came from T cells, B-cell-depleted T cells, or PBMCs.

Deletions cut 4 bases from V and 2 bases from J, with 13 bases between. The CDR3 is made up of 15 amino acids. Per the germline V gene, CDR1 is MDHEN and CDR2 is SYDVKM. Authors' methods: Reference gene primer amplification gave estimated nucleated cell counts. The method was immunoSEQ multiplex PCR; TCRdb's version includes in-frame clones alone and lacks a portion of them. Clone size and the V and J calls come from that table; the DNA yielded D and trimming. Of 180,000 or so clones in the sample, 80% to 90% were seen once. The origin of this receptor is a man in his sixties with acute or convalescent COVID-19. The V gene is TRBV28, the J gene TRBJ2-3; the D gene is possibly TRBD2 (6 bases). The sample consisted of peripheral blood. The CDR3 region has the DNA TGTGCCAGCAGTTCCGGGACTTTATACACAGATACGCAGTATTTT. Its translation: CASSSGTLYTDTQYF.